This TCR beta chain was recovered during a study of PD-1 blockade in classical Hodgkin lymphoma. Study findings and constraints: Nivolumab starters within 1 year of ASCT were excluded.

From germline, CDR1 is LNHNV and CDR2 YYDKDF (reference sequence). The V segment lost 2 bases and the J segment 3 bases; nucleotides outside the gene matches: 4. The CDR3 consists of 15 residues. Profiling relied on immunoSEQ multiplex PCR, and the TCRdb table lists in-frame clones only, not all of them. The data show around 40,000 clones, with approximately 80% seen just once and 9.5% to 12% held by the top ten. This clone was detected only a few times. Antigen: not known. Each patient's relapse followed autologous stem cell transplantation, and brentuximab vedotin exposure varied. Relapsed/refractory classical Hodgkin lymphoma patients had complete, partial or progressive responses.

Sequenced here: peripheral blood mononuclear cells (PBMCs), sampled at baseline. This sequence was found in a human donor with classical Hodgkin lymphoma. This sequence joins TRBV15 and TRBJ2-3; 8 bases fit TRBD1. The CDR3 region has the DNA TGTGCCACCAGCAGAATGGACAGGGTGACAGATACGCAGTATTTT. This sequence encodes CATSRMDRVTDTQYF.